The source of this T cell receptor beta chain is a study of response to subunit inactivated influenza vaccine. General study results and limits: That few new T cells are recruited by each seasonal influenza vaccination was the authors' suggestion.

V lost 2 bases and J 4 bases, leaving 5 bases between the germline ends. Germline loops: CDR1 MNHNS, CDR2 SASEGT. This CDR3 is built from 12 residues. TCRdb called the RT-PCR reads again in MiXCR, with one record for every CDR3 protein. The sample has about 800,000 distinct CDR3 sequences; approximately 21% are singletons. This clonotype has at least ten counts. Its antigen remains unidentified. The chain combines TRBV6-1 with TRBJ1-2, with a tentative D call TRBD1 (5 bases). This clonotype was obtained from a man over 45 who received an inactivated influenza vaccine. This material consisted of PBMCs from blood, taken around 5 days after vaccination. The chain's CDR3 is CASSERGYGYTF. CDR3 sequence (DNA): TGTGCCAGCAGTGAAAGGGGCTATGGCTACACCTTC.